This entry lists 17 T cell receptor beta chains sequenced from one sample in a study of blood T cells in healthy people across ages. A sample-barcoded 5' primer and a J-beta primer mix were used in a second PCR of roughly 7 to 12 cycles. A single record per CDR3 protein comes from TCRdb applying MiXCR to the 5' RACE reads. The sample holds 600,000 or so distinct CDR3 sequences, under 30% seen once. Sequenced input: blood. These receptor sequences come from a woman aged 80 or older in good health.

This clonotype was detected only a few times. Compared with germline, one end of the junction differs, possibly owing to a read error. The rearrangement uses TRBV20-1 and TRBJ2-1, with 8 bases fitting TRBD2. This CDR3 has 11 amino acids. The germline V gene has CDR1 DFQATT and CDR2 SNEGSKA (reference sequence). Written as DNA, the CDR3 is TGCAGTGCTAGAGTAAGGACTAGCTTGATCTTC. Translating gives CSARVRTSLIF.

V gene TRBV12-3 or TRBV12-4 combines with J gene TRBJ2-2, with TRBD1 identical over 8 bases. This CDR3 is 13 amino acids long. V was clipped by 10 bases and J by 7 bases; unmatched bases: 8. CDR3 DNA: TGTGCCATCACGGACAGGGCGGTCGGGGAGCTGTTTTTT. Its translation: CAITDRAVGELFF.

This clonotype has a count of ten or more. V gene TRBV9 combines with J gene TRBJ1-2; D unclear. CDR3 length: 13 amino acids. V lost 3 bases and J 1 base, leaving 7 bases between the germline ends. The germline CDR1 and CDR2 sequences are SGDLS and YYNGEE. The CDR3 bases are TGTGCCAGCAGCGAGTCCGTTAACTATGGCTACACCTTC. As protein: CASSESVNYGYTF.

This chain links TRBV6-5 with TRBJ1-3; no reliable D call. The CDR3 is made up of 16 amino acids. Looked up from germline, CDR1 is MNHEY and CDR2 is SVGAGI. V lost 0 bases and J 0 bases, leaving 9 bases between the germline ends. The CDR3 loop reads CASSYSRATSGNTIYF. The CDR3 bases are TGTGCCAGCAGTTACTCCCGGGCCACCTCTGGAAACACCATATATTTT.

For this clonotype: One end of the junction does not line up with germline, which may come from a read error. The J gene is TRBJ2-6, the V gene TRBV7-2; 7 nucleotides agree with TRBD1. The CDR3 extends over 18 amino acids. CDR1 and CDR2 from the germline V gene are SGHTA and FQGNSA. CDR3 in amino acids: CASSLVITGVSGADVLTF. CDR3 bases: TGTGCCAGCAGCTTAGTGATCACAGGGGTCTCTGGGGCCGACGTCCTGACTTTC.

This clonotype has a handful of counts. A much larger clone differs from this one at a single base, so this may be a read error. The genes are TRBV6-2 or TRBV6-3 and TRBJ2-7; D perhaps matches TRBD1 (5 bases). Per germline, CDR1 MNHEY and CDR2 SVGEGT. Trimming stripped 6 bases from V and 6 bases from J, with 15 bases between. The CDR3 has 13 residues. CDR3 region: CASSAKGLGEQYF. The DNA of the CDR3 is TGTGCCAGCAGCGCCAAGGGGCTGGGCGAGCAGTACTTC.

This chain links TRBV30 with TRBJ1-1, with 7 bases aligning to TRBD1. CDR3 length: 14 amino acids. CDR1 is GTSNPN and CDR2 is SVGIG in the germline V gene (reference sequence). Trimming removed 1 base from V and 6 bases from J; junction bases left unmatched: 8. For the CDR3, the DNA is TGTGCCTGGAGTGGCACAGGGCAGGGGGCTGAAGCTTTCTTT. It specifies CAWSGTGQGAEAFF.

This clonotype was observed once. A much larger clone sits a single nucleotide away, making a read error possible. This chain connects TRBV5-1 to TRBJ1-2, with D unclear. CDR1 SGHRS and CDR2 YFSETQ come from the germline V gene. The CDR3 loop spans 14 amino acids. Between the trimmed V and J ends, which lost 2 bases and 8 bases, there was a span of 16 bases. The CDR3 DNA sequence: TGCGCCAGCAGCTTACAAGCGTCCGGCGGGGGCTACACCTTC. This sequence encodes CASSLQASGGGYTF.

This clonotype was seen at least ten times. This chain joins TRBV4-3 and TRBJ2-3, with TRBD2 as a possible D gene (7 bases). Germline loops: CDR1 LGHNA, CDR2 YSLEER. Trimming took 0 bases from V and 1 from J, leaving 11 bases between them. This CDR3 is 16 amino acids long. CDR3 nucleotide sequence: TGCGCCAGCAGCCAAGAGGGGCGGGGGCGCACAGATACGCAGTATTTT. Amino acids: CASSQEGRGRTDTQYF.

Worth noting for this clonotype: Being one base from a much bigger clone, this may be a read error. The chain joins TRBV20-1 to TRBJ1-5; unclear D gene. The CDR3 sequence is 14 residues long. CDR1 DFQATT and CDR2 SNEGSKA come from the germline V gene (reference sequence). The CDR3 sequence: CGAQRQLSDQPQHF. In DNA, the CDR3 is TGCGGTGCTCAAAGACAACTGTCAGATCAGCCCCAGCATTTT.

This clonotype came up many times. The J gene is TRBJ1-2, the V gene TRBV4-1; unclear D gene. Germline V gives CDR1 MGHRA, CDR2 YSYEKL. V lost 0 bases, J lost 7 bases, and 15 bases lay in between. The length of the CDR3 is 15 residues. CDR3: CASSQDIGRVGGYTF. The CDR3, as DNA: TGCGCCAGCAGCCAAGATATCGGAAGGGTTGGTGGCTACACCTTC.

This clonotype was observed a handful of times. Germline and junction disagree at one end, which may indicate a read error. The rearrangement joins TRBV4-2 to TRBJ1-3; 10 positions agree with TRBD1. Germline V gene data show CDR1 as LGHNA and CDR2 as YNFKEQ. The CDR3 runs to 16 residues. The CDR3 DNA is TGTGCCAGCAGCCAAACCGACAGGGGGCTTGGAAACGCCATATATTTT. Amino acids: CASSQTDRGLGNAIYF.

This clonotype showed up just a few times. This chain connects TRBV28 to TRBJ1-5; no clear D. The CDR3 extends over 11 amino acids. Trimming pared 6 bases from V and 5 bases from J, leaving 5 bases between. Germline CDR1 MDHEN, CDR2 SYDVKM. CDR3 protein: CASRSHQPQHF. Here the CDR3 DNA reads TGTGCCAGCAGATCACATCAGCCCCAGCATTTT.

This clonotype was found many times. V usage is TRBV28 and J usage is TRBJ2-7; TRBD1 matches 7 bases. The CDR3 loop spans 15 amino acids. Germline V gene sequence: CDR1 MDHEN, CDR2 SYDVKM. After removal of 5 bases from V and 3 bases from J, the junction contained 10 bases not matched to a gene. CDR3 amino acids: CASSPSGTAVYEQYF. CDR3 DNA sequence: TGTGCCAGCAGTCCATCCGGGACAGCAGTCTACGAGCAGTACTTC.

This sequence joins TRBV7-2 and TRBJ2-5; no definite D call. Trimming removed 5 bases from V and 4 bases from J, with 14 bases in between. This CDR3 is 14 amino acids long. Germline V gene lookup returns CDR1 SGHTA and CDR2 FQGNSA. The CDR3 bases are TGTGCCAGCAGCCTTCACGGGTCACGAGAGACCCAGTACTTC. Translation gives CASSLHGSRETQYF.

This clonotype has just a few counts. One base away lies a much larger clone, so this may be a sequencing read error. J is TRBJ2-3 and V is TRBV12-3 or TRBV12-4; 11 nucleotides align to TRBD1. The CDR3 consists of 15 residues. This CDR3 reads CASSLRTGGADAQYF. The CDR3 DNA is TGTGCCAGCAGCCTTCGGACAGGGGGCGCAGATGCGCAGTATTTT.

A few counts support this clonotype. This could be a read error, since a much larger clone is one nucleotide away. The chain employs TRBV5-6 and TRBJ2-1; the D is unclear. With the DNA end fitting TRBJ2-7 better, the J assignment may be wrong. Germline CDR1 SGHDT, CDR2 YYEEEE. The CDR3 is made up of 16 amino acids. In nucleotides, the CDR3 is TGTGCCAGCAGCTTGGAACGGGCGCCCTCCTACAATGAGCAGTACTTC. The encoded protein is CASSLERAPSYNEQYF.